The T cell receptor beta chain under discussion was sequenced for a study of Graves' ophthalmopathy and Graves' hyperthyroidism. Study information: The study drew peripheral blood at initial diagnosis, before any treatment.

In the case of this clonotype: Its antigen is currently unknown.

Study-wide results and caveats: Detection in blood was also observed for most expanded thyroid clonotypes above 0.001 frequency.

Investigators amplified TCR beta CDR3 regions from RNA transcripts. First-round RT-PCR relied on HTBI primers, and a second-round multiplex PCR came next. TCRdb re-called the multiplex PCR reads with MiXCR, one entry per CDR3 protein. The sample includes 200,000 to 300,000 distinct CDR3 sequences, around 42% of them seen just once. CDR1 is MNHEY, CDR2 SVGEGT, per germline. This CDR3 comprises 15 residues. V lost 6 bases and J 1 base, leaving 15 bases between the germline ends. Uncontrolled infections, pregnancy, lactation or other autoimmune diseases led to patient exclusion. The PBMC fraction was derived from roughly 10 ml of fresh peripheral blood.

The sequenced material came from peripheral blood. This sequence joins TRBV6-2 or TRBV6-3 and TRBJ1-1; D perhaps matches TRBD1 (6 bases). The receptor comes from an adult man with Graves' ophthalmopathy. The chain's CDR3 is CASRGGGLGNTEAFF. In DNA, the CDR3 is TGTGCCAGCAGGGGGGGGGGCCTGGGGAACACTGAAGCTTTCTTT.